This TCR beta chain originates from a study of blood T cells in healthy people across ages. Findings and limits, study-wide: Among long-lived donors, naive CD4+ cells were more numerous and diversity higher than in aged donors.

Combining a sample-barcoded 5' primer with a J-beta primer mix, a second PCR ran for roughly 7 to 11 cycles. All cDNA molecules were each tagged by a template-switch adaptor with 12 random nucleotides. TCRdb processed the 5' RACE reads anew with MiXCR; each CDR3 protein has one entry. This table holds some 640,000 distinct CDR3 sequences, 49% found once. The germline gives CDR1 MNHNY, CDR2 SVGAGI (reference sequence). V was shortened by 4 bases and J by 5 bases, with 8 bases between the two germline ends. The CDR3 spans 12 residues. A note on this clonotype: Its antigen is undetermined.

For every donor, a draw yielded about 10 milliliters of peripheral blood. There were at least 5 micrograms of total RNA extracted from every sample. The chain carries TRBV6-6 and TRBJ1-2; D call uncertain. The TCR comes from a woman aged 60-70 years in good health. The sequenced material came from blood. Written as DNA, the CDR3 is TGTGCCAGCAGTTTTACGGGATATGGCTACACCTTC. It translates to CASSFTGYGYTF.